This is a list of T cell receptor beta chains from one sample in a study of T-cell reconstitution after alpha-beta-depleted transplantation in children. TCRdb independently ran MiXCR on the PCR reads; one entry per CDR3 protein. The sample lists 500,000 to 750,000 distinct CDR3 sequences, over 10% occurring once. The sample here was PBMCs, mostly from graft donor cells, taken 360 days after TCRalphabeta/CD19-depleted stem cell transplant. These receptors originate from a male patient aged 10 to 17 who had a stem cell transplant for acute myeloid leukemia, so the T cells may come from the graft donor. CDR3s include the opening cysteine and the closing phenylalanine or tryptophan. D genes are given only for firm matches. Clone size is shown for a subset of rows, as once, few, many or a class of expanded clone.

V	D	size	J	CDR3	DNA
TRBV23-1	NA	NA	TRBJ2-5	CASSQIGGTPHQETQYF	TGCGCCAGCAGTCAGATTGGGGGGACCCCCCACCAAGAGACCCAGTACTTC
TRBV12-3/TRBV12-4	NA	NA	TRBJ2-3	CASRLALGGTQYF	TGTGCCAGCAGACTGGCCCTAGGCGGGACGCAGTATTTT
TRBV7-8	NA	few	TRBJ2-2	CASSTWTNEHGELFF	TGTGCCAGCAGCACGTGGACTAACGAACACGGGGAGCTGTTTTTT
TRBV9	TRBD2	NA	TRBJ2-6	CASSVASGVGPGANVLTF	TGTGCCAGCAGCGTAGCTAGCGGGGTGGGACCTGGGGCCAACGTCCTGACTTTC
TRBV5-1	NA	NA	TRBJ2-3	CASSPRVATYTDTQYF	TGCGCCAGCAGCCCTCGCGTAGCGACATACACAGATACGCAGTATTTT
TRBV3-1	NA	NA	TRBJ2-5	CASSPGLRAQYF	TGTGCCAGCAGCCCGGGCCTCAGGGCCCAGTACTTC
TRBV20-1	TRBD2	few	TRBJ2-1	CSASDDLAGPYNEQFF	TGCAGTGCTAGCGACGATCTAGCGGGCCCCTACAATGAGCAGTTCTTC
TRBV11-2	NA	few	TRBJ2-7	CASRLGVGPGPSSYEQYF	TGTGCCAGCAGACTAGGAGTCGGCCCGGGACCCAGCTCCTACGAGCAGTACTTC
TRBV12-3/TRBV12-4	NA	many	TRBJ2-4	CASSLTGNIQYF	TGTGCCAGCAGCCTCACAGGGAACATTCAGTACTTC
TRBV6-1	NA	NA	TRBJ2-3	CASSTGWGDTQYF	TGTGCCAGCAGTACGGGTTGGGGAGATACGCAGTATTTT
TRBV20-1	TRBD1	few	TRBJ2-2	CSASDRVGGELFF	TGCAGTGCTAGCGACAGGGTGGGCGGGGAGCTGTTTTTT
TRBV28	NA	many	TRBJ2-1	CASTADYTGNEQFF	TGTGCCAGCACCGCAGACTATACGGGGAATGAGCAGTTCTTC
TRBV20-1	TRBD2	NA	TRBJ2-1	CSARWLADNEQFF	TGCAGTGCTAGGTGGCTAGCGGACAATGAGCAGTTCTTC
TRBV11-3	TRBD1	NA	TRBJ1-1	CASSVSQGADTEAFF	TGTGCCAGCAGCGTTTCCCAGGGGGCTGACACTGAAGCTTTCTTT
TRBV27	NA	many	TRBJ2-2	CASSLFLWAGELFF	TGTGCCAGCAGTTTATTTCTCTGGGCCGGGGAGCTGTTTTTT
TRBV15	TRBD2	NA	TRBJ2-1	CATSRARLAGRIDEQFF	TGTGCCACCAGCAGAGCCCGACTAGCGGGAAGGATTGATGAGCAGTTCTTC
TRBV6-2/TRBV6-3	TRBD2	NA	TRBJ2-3	CASSHSLAGVSTDTQYF	TGTGCCAGCAGTCACTCTCTAGCGGGAGTGAGCACAGATACGCAGTATTTT
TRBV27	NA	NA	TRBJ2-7	CASSFQAGSYEQYF	TGTGCCAGCAGTTTTCAAGCGGGCTCCTACGAGCAGTACTTC
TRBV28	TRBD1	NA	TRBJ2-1	CASSFQRDRGPYNEQFF	TGTGCCAGCAGTTTTCAACGGGACAGGGGCCCCTACAATGAGCAGTTCTTC
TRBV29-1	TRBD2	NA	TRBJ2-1	CSVGPGLAGFSEQFF	TGCAGCGTTGGGCCTGGACTAGCGGGATTTAGTGAGCAGTTCTTC
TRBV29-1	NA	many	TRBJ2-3	CSVDIGSRLYGDTQYF	TGCAGCGTTGACATCGGGAGTCGACTGTATGGGGATACGCAGTATTTT
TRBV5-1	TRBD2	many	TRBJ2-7	CASSFTGTSGRWAYEQYF	TGCGCCAGCAGCTTCACCGGGACTAGCGGGAGGTGGGCCTACGAGCAGTACTTC
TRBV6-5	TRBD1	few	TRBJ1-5	CASSYSRLAGGNQPQHF	TGTGCCAGCAGTTACTCGAGGCTTGCAGGGGGAAATCAGCCCCAGCATTTT
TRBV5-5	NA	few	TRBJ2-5	CASSKKQGQTQYF	TGTGCCAGCAGCAAGAAACAGGGACAGACCCAGTACTTC
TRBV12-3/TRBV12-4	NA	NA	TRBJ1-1	CASRTAVTEAFF	TGTGCCAGCAGGACGGCCGTCACTGAAGCTTTCTTT
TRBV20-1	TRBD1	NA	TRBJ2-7	CSATAIPGQGAISGYYEQYF	TGCAGTGCTACCGCCATACCGGGACAGGGGGCCATATCGGGATACTACGAGCAGTACTTC
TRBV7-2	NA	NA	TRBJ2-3	CASSPSGLASTDTQYF	TGTGCCAGCAGCCCTTCAGGGCTTGCTAGCACAGATACGCAGTATTTT
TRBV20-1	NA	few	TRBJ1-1	CSAGGPNTEAFF	TGCAGTGCCGGGGGTCCGAACACTGAAGCTTTCTTT
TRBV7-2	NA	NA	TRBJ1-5	CASSLVAELNQPQHF	TGTGCCAGCAGCTTAGTGGCAGAGCTCAATCAGCCCCAGCATTTT